Below are 14 T cell receptor beta chains sequenced from a single sample in a study of blood T cell repertoires in COVID-19 (dated by TCRdb to 2020 to 2021). Library prep was done by the immunoSEQ multiplex PCR assay. Imported from immuneACCESS, the table was reduced by TCRdb to in-frame sequences with V and J called. These copies leave out some clones; in studies compared against another copy, an unresolved V gene accounts for under half, and the cause of the remainder is not known. The sample has over 350,000 clones on record, about 89% of them singletons. Roughly 4% of the sample is taken by the ten largest. The sequenced material came from peripheral blood. The receptors stem from a woman aged 25 to 39 with acute or convalescent COVID-19.

About this clone: This specimen includes other DNA sequences encoding the same CDR3. The chain is built from TRBV6-5 and TRBJ2-7; a possible D gene is TRBD1 (6 bases). In germline, CDR1 is MNHEY, CDR2 SVGAGI. The V and J ends lost 0 bases and 2 bases respectively, with 8 bases between them. CDR3 length equals 14 residues. The CDR3, as DNA: TGTGCCAGCAGTTACTCCAGGGGACCCTACGAGCAGTACTTC. This sequence encodes CASSYSRGPYEQYF.

The chain uses TRBV18 and TRBJ1-2; D may be TRBD1 (6 bases). The CDR3 covers 12 residues. Germline CDR1 and CDR2: KGHSH and LQKENI. The V and J ends lost 6 bases and 8 bases respectively, with 13 bases between them. The CDR3 nucleotides are TGTGCCAGCTCTCAAGACAGGCACGGCTACACCTTC. It codes for CASSQDRHGYTF.

The CDR3 DNA reads TGCGCCAGCAGAAAGATACAAGGCACAGATACGCAGTATTTT. Translating it yields CASRKIQGTDTQYF. This chain links TRBV5-1 with TRBJ2-3; D is unclear. Germline CDR1 and CDR2: SGHRS and YFSETQ. The CDR3 runs 14 residues. V lost 5 bases and J lost 1, with 11 bases in between.

The chain joins TRBV27 to TRBJ2-3; D uncertain. Germline V CDR1 and CDR2: MNHEY, SMNVEV (reference sequence). Trimming removed 10 bases at V and 0 bases at J, with 14 bases between. The CDR3 runs 14 residues. CDR3 amino acids: CATRHGTSTDTQYF. The CDR3 bases are TGTGCCACTAGGCACGGAACTAGCACAGATACGCAGTATTTT.

In nucleotides, the CDR3 is TGTGCCAGCAGCTTAAAATCGGCAGGTTCTACCGGGGAGCTGTTTTTT. As protein: CASSLKSAGSTGELFF. This rearrangement joins TRBV7-3 to TRBJ2-2; D remains ambiguous. Trimming cost V 1 base and J 5 bases, with 14 bases left between them. This CDR3 has 16 amino acids. Germline CDR1 reads SGHTA; CDR2 reads FQGTGA.

J is TRBJ2-5 and V is TRBV7-9; tentative D call: TRBD1 (6 bases). Germline values: CDR1 SEHNR, CDR2 FQNEAQ (reference sequence). The ends were cut back, 6 bases at V and 5 bases at J, with 13 bases in the middle. The CDR3 runs 13 residues. This CDR3 is CASSTERGETQYF. DNA of the CDR3: TGTGCCAGCAGTACGGAGAGGGGGGAGACCCAGTACTTC.

This clone was detected once. The chain recombines TRBV30 with TRBJ2-5, with TRBD1 matching over 10 bases. The CDR3 sequence is 14 residues long. After removal of 0 bases from V and 9 bases from J, the junction contained 7 bases not matched to a gene. Per germline, CDR1 GTSNPN and CDR2 SVGIG (reference sequence). CDR3 amino acids: CAWSVLGQGMSQYF. The CDR3 nucleotides read TGTGCCTGGAGTGTACTGGGACAGGGGATGTCCCAGTACTTC.

The chain carries TRBV5-1 and TRBJ2-3; TRBD2 matches 14 bases. CDR1 and CDR2 (germline): SGHRS, YFSETQ. The CDR3 sequence is 18 residues long. J was trimmed by 4 bases and V by 0 bases; bases with no gene match: 7. The CDR3 protein is CASSLAGLAGGTPDTQYF. The CDR3 DNA sequence: TGCGCCAGCAGCTTGGCCGGACTAGCGGGGGGTACCCCAGATACGCAGTATTTT.

V and J are TRBV6-5 and TRBJ2-1, with D perhaps matching TRBD1 (5 bases). The CDR3 is made up of 12 amino acids. CDR1 and CDR2 from the germline V gene are MNHEY and SVGAGI. The V end lost 10 bases, the J end lost 1 base, and 8 bases lay between the germline ends. The CDR3 DNA reads TGTGCCACCCAGGGTTCCTACAATGAGCAGTTCTTC. Translated, it gives CATQGSYNEQFF.

This clone occurred a few times. Other DNA sequences within the sample encode an identical CDR3. In nucleotides, the CDR3 is TGTGCCAGCAGCGTAGGAGGGACCGGGGAGCTGTTTTTT. Amino acids: CASSVGGTGELFF. This sequence joins TRBV9 and TRBJ2-2; perhaps TRBD2 as D (5 bases). Germline loops: CDR1 SGDLS, CDR2 YYNGEE. Trimming removed 0 bases from V and 5 bases from J, with 5 bases in between. The CDR3 contains 13 residues. Full variable domain (rest looked up from reference TRBV9 and TRBJ2-2): DSGVTQTPKHLITATGQRVTLRCSPRSGDLSVYWYQQSLDQGLQFLIQYYNGEERAKGNILERFSAQQFPDLHSELNLSSLELGDSALYFCASSVGGTGELFFGEGSRLTVL.

This clone was seen at least ten times. The DNA for the CDR3 is TGTGCCAGCAGTCGCCCCCCGGGGAACACTGAAGCTTTCTTT. The encoded protein is CASSRPPGNTEAFF. V is TRBV28 and J is TRBJ1-1; D remains ambiguous. CDR3 length equals 14 residues. Germline V lookup: CDR1 MDHEN, CDR2 SYDVKM. Trimming took off 5 bases at V and 1 base at J, with 11 bases between the two ends.

This chain uses TRBV4-1 with TRBJ2-5, with D tentatively TRBD1 (5 bases). Germline CDR1 and CDR2: MGHRA and YSYEKL. V shed 2 bases and J shed 2 bases, with 6 bases lying between them. The CDR3 contains 13 residues. The CDR3 DNA reads as TGCGCCAGCAGCCAACGACAGCAAGAGACCCAGTACTTC. Protein sequence: CASSQRQQETQYF.

This chain links TRBV5-1 with TRBJ1-1; D uncertain. Between the trimmed V and J ends, which lost 4 bases and 0 bases, there was a span of 10 bases. There are 14 residues in the CDR3. Germline V gene data show CDR1 as SGHRS and CDR2 as YFSETQ. The CDR3 region is CASSREDLNTEAFF. Here the CDR3 DNA reads TGCGCCAGCAGCAGAGAAGATTTGAACACTGAAGCTTTCTTT.

The chain recombines TRBV6-4 with TRBJ1-1; D is possibly TRBD1 (6 bases). Germline assignment: CDR1 MRHNA and CDR2 SNTAGT. The CDR3 covers 14 residues. V was trimmed by 6 bases and J by 1 base, leaving 12 bases between them. The CDR3 sequence: CASRPGAENTEAFF. CDR3 nucleotide sequence: TGTGCCAGCAGGCCAGGGGCTGAGAACACTGAAGCTTTCTTT.